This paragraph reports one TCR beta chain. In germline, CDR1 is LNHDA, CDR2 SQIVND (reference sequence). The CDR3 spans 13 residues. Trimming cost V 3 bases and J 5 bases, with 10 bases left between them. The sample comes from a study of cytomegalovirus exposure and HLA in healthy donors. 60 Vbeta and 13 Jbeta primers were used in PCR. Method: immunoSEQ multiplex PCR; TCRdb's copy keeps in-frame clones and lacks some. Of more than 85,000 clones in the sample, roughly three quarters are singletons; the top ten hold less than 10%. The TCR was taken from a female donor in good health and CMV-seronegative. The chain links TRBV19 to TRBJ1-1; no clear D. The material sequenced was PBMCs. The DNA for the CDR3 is TGTGCCAGTAGTATGACTCGAAGGACTGAAGCTTTCTTT. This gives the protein CASSMTRRTEAFF.